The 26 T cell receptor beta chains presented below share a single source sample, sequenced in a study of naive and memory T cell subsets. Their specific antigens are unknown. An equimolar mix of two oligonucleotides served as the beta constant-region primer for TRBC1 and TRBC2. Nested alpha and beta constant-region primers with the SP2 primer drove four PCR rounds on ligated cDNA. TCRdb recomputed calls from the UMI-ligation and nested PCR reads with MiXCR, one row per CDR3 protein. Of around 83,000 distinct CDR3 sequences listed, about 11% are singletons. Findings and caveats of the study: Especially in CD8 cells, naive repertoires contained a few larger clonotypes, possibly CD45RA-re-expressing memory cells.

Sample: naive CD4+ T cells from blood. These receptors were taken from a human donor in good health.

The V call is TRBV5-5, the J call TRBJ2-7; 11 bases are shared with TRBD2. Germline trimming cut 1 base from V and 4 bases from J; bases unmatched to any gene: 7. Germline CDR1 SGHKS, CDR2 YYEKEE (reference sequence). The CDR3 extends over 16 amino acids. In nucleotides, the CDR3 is TGTGCCAGCAGCTTGTCACTAGCGGGGGAACTGTACGAGCAGTACTTC. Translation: CASSLSLAGELYEQYF.

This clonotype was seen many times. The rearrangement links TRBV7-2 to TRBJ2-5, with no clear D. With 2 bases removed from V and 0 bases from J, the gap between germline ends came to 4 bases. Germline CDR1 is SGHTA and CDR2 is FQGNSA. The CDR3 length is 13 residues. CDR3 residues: CASSLSYQETQYF. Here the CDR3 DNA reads TGTGCCAGCAGCTTATCTTACCAAGAGACCCAGTACTTC.

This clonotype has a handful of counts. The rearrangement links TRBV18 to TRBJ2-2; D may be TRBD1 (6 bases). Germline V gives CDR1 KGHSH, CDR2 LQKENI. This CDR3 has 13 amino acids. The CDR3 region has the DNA TGTGGAACCATGCCGGGGACAACCGGGGAGCTGTTTTTT. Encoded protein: CGTMPGTTGELFF. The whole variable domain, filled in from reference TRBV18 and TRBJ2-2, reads NAGVMQNPRHLVRRRGQEARLRCSPMKGHSHVYWYRQLPEEGLKFMVYLQKENIIDESGMPKERFSAEFPKEGPSILRIQQVVRGDSAAYFCGTMPGTTGELFFGEGSRLTVL.

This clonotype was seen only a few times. The CDR3 nucleotides are TGCAGTGCTCCAAAACCGTCAACTAGCACAGATACGCAGTATTTT. It yields the protein CSAPKPSTSTDTQYF. This rearrangement joins TRBV20-1 to TRBJ2-3; D is unresolved. Trimming shortened V by 5 bases and J by 0 bases, and 15 bases separated the two germline ends. The CDR3 loop spans 15 amino acids. Germline CDR1 and CDR2: DFQATT and SNEGSKA (reference sequence).

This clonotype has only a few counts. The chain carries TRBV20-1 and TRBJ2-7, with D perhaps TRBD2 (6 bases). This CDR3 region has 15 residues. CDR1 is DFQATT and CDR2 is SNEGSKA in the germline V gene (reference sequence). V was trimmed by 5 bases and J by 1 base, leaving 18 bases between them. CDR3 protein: CSAGAWGLLSYEQYF. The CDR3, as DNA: TGCAGTGCTGGGGCCTGGGGACTCCTATCCTACGAGCAGTACTTC.

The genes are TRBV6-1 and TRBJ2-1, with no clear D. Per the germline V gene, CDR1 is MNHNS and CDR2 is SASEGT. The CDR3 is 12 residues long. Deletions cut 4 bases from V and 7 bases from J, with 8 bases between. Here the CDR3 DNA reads TGTGCCAGCAGTGGTAAGGCTAATGAGCAGTTCTTC. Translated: CASSGKANEQFF.

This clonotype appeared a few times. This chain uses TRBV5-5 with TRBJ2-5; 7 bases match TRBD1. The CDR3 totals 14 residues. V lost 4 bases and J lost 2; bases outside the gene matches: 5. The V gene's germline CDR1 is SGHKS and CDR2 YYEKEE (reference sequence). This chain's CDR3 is CASSRTGEQETQYF. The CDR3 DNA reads TGTGCCAGCAGCCGCACAGGGGAACAAGAGACCCAGTACTTC.

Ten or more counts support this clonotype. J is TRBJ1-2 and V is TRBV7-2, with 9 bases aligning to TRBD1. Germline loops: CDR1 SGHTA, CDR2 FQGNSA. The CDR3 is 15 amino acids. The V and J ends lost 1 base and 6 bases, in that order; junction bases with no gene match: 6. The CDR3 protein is CASSLGNRGRDGYTF. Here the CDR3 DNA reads TGTGCCAGCAGCTTAGGAAACAGGGGGCGAGATGGCTACACCTTC.

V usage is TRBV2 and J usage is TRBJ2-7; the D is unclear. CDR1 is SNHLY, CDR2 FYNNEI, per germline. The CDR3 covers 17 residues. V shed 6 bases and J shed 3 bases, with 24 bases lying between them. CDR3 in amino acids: CASSPRPLTETLYEQYF. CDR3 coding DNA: TGTGCCAGCAGCCCAAGGCCTCTTACAGAAACCCTCTACGAGCAGTACTTC.

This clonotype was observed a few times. CDR3: CASSLSGGDTQYF. The CDR3 DNA reads as TGTGCCAGCAGTTTAAGCGGGGGTGATACGCAGTATTTT. This sequence joins TRBV5-4 and TRBJ2-3; 8 bases are a match to TRBD2. CDR1 and CDR2 from the germline V gene are SGHNT and YYREEE (reference sequence). The CDR3 has 13 residues. V dropped 5 bases and J dropped 6; count of bases not matched to a gene: 5.

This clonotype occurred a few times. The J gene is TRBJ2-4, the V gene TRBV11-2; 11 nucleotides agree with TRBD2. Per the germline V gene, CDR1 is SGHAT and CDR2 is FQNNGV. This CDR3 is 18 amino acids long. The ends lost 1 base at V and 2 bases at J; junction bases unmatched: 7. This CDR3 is CASSLVPTSGSSKNIQYF. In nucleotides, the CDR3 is TGTGCCAGCAGCTTAGTCCCAACTAGCGGGAGCTCCAAAAACATTCAGTACTTC.

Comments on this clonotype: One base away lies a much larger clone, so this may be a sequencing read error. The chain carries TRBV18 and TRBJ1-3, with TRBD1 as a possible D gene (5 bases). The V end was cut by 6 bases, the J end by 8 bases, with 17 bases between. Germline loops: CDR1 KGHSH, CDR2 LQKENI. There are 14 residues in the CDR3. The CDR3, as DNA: TGTGCCAGCTCTCTCGACCGGGACGAGCACACCATATATTTT. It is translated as CASSLDRDEHTIYF.

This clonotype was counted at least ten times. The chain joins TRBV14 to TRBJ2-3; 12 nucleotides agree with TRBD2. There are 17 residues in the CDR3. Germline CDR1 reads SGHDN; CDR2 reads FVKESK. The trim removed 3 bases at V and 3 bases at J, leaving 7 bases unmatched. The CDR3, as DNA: TGTGCCAGCAGCCATATCCTAGGACTAGCGGGGACAGATACGCAGTATTTT. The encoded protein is CASSHILGLAGTDTQYF.

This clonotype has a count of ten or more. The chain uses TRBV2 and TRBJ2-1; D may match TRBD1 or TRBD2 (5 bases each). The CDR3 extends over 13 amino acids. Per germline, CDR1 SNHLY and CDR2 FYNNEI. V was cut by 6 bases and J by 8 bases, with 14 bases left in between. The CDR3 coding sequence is TGTGCCAGCAGCCCCCGGGGCTGGGATGAGCAGTTCTTC. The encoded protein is CASSPRGWDEQFF.

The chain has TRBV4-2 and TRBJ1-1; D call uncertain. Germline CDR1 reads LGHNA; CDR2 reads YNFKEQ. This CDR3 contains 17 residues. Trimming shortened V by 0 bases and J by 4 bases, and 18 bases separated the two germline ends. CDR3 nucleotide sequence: TGTGCCAGCAGCCAAGATGCAAGAGACCCAACAACCACTGAAGCTTTCTTT. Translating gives CASSQDARDPTTTEAFF.

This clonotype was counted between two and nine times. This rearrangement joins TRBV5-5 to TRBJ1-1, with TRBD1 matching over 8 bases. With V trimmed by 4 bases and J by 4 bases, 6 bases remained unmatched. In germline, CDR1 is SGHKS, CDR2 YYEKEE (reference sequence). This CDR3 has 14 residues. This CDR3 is CASSKQGEITEAFF. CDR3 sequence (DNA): TGTGCCAGCAGCAAACAGGGGGAGATCACTGAAGCTTTCTTT.

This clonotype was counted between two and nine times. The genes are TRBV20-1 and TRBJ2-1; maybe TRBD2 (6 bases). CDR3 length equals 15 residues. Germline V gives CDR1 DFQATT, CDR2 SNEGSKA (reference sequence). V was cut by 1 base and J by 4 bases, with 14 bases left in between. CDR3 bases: TGCAGTGCTAGAGCCGTAGCGGAAATGTACAATGAGCAGTTCTTC. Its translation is CSARAVAEMYNEQFF.

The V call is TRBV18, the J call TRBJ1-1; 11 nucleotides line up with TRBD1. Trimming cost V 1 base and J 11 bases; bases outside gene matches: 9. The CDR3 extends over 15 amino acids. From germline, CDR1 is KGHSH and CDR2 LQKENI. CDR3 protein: CASSPRGQGVRRAFF. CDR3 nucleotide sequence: TGTGCCAGCTCACCACGGGGACAGGGGGTCCGGAGGGCTTTCTTT. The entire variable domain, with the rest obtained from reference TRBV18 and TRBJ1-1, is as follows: NAGVMQNPRHLVRRRGQEARLRCSPMKGHSHVYWYRQLPEEGLKFMVYLQKENIIDESGMPKERFSAEFPKEGPSILRIQQVVRGDSAAYFCASSPRGQGVRRAFFGQGTRLTVV.

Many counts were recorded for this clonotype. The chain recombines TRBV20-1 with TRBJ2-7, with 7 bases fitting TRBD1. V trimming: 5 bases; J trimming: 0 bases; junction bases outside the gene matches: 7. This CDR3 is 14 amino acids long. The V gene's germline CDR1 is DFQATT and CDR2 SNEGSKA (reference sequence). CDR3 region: CSAQRTGASYEQYF. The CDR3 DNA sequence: TGCAGTGCTCAGAGAACAGGGGCCTCCTACGAGCAGTACTTC.

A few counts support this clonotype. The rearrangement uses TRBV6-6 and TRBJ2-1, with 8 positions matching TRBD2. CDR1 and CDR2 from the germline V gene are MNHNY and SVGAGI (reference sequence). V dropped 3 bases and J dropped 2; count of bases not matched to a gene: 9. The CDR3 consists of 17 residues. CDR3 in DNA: TGTGCCAGCAGTTATGGCGGCGGGGGGCCTACCTACAATGAGCAGTTCTTC. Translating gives CASSYGGGGPTYNEQFF.

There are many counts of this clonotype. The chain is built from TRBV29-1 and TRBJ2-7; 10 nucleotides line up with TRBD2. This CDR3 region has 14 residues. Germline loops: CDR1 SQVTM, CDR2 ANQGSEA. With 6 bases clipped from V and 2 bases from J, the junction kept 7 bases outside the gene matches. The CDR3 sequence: CSVAGLADTYEQYF. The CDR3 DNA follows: TGCAGCGTCGCCGGACTAGCGGACACCTACGAGCAGTACTTC.

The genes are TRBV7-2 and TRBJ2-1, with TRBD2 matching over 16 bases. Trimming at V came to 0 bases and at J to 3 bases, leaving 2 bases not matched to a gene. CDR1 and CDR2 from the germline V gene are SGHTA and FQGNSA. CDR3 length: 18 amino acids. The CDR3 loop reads CASSLAGTSGRGYNEQFF. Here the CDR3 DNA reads TGTGCCAGCAGCTTAGCGGGGACTAGCGGGAGGGGCTACAATGAGCAGTTCTTC. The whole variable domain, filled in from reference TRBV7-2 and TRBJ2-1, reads GAGVSQSPSNKVTEKGKDVELRCDPISGHTALYWYRQSLGQGLEFLIYFQGNSAPDKSGLPSDRFSAERTGGSVSTLTIQRTQQEDSAVYLCASSLAGTSGRGYNEQFFGPGTRLTVL.

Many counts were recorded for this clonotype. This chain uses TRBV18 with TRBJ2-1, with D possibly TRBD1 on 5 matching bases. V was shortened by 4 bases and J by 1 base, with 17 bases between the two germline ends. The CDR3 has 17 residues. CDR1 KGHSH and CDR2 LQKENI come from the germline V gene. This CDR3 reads CASSLKVGVESYNEQFF. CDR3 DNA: TGTGCCAGCTCACTTAAGGTAGGGGTAGAATCCTACAATGAGCAGTTCTTC.

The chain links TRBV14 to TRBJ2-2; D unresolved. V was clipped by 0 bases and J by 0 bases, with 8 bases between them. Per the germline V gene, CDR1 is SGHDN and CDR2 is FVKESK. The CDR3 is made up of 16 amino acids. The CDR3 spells CASSQDSGSNTGELFF. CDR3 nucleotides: TGTGCCAGCAGCCAAGACTCCGGATCGAACACCGGGGAGCTGTTTTTT.

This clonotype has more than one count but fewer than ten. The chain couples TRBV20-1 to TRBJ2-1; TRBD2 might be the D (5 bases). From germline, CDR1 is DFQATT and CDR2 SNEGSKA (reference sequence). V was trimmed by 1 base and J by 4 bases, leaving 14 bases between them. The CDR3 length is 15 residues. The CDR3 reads CSARAREGLYNEQFF. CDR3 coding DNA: TGCAGTGCTAGAGCTCGCGAGGGCCTTTACAATGAGCAGTTCTTC.

This CDR3 reads CASSRGQGDQPQHF. CDR3 DNA: TGTGCCAGCTCGCGAGGACAGGGGGATCAGCCCCAGCATTTT. The gene calls are TRBV18 and TRBJ1-5, with 10 bases fitting TRBD1. V lost 6 bases and J lost 5; bases outside the gene matches: 4. This CDR3 comprises 14 residues. The germline gives CDR1 KGHSH, CDR2 LQKENI.